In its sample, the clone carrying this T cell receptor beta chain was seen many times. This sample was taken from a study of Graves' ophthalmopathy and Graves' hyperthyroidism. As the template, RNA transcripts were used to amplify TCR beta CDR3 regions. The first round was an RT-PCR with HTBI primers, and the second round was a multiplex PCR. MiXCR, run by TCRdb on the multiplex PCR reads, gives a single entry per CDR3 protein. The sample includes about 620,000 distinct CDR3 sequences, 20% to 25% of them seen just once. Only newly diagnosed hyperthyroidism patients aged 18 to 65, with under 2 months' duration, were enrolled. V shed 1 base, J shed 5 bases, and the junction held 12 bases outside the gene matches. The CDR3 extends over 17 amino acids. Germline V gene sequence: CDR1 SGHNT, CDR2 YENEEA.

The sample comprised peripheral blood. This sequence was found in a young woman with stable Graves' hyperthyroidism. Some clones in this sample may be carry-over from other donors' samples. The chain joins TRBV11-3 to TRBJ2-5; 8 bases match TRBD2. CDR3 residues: CASSLVAARGAFETQYF. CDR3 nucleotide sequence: TGTGCCAGCAGCTTAGTGGCGGCGCGGGGGGCCTTCGAGACCCAGTACTTC.